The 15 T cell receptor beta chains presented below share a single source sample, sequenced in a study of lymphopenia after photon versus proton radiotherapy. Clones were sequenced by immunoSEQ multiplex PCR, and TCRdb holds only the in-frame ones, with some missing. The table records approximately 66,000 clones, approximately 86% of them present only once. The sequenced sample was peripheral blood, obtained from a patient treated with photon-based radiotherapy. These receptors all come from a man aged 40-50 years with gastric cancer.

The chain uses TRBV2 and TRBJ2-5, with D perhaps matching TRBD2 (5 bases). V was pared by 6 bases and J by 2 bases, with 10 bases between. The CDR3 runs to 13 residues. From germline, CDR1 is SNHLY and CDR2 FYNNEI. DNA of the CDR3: TGTGCCAGCAGGAGGGCAGCTCAAGAGACCCAGTACTTC. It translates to CASRRAAQETQYF.

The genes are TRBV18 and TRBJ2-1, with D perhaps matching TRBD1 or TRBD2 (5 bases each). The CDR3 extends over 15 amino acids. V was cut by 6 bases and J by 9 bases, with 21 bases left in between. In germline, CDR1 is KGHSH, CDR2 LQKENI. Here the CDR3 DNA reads TGTGCCAGCTCGCTCTCGGGACCGCCTTTGACTGAGCAGTTCTTC. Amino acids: CASSLSGPPLTEQFF.

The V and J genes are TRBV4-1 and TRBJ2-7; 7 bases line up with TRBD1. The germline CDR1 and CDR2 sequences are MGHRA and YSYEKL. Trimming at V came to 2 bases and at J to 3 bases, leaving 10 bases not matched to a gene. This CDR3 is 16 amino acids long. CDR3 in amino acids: CASSQYDSGTVYEQYF. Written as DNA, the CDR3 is TGCGCCAGCAGCCAATACGACTCCGGGACAGTCTACGAGCAGTACTTC.

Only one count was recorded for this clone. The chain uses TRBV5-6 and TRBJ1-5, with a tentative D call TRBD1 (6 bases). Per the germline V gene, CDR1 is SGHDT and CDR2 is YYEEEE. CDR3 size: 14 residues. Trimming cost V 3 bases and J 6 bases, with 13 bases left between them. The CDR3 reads CASSWGPVGQPQHF. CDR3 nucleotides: TGTGCCAGCAGCTGGGGGCCTGTGGGTCAGCCCCAGCATTTT.

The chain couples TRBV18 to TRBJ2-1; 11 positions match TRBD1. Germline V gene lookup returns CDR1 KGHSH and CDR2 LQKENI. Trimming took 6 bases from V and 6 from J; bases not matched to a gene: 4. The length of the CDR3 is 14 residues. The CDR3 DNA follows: TGTGCCAGCTCGTCCGGGACAGGGGGCAATGAGCAGTTCTTC. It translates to CASSSGTGGNEQFF.

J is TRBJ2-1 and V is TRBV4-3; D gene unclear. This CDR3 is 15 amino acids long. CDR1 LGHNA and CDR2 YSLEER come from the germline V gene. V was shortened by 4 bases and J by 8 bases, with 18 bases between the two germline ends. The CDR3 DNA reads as TGCGCCAGCAGCCCCCTAGGAGACCCCGGCGATGAGCAGTTCTTC. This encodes CASSPLGDPGDEQFF.

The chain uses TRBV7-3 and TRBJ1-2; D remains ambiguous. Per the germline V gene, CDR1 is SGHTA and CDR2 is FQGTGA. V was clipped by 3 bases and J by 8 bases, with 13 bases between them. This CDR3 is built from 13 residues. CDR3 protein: CASSFGPWEGYTF. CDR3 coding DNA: TGTGCCAGCAGCTTCGGACCCTGGGAGGGCTACACCTTC. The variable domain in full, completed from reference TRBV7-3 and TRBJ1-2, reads GAGVSQTPSNKVTEKGKYVELRCDPISGHTALYWYRQSLGQGPEFLIYFQGTGAADDSGLPNDRFFAVRPEGSVSTLKIQRTERGDSAVYLCASSFGPWEGYTFGSGTRLTVV.

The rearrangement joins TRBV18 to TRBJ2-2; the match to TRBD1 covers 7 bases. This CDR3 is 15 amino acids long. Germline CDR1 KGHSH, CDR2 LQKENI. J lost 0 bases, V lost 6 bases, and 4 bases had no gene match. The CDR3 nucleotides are TGTGCCAGCTCGTGGACAGGATCGAACACCGGGGAGCTGTTTTTT. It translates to CASSWTGSNTGELFF.

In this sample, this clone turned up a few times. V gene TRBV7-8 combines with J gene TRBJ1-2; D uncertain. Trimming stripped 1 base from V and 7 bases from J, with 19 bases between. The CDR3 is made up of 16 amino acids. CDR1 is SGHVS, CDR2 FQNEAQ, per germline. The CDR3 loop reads CASSLDRDVFYRGYTF. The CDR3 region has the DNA TGTGCCAGCAGCTTAGACCGGGATGTTTTTTACCGTGGCTACACCTTC.

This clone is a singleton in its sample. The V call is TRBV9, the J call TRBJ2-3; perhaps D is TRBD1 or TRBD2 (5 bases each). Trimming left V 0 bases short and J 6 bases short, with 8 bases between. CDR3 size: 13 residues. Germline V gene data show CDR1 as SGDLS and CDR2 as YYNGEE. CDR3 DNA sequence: TGTGCCAGCAGCGTAGGTTGGGGGGATACGCAGTATTTT. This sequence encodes CASSVGWGDTQYF.

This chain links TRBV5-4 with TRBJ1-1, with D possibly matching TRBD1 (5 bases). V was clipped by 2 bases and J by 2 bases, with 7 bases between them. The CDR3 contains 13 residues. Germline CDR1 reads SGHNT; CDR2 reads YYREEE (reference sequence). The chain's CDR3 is CASSFDSNTEAFF. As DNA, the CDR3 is TGTGCCAGCAGCTTCGACAGTAACACTGAAGCTTTCTTT.

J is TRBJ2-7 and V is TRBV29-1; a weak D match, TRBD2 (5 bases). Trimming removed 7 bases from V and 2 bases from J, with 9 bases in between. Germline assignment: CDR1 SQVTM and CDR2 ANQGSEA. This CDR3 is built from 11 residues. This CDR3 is CSASSTYEQYF. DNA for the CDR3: TGCAGCGCCTCTAGCACCTACGAGCAGTACTTC.

The CDR3 here is CASSQDQGRRQGAFNTEAFF. The CDR3 coding sequence is TGTGCCAGCAGCCAAGATCAAGGGCGAAGACAGGGGGCGTTTAATACTGAAGCTTTCTTT. The rearrangement links TRBV4-2 to TRBJ1-1; TRBD1 aligns across 10 bases. CDR3 size: 20 residues. The germline V gene has CDR1 LGHNA and CDR2 YNFKEQ. Losses at the gene ends were 0 bases for V and 5 bases for J; bases not matched to a gene: 18.

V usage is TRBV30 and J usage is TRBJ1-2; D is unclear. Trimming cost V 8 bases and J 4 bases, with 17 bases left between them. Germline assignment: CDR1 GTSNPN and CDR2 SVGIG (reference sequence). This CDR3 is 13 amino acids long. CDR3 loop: CAGSGETSYGYTF. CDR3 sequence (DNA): TGTGCCGGAAGTGGGGAAACCTCCTATGGCTACACCTTC.

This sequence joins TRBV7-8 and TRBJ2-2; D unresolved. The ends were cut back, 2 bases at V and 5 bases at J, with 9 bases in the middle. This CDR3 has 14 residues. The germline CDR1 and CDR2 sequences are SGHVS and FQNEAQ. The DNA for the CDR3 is TGTGCCAGCAGCTTATCCTCCAATACCGGGGAGCTGTTTTTT. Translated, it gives CASSLSSNTGELFF.